The next 29 T cell receptor beta chains were all read from a single sample in a study of blood T cells in healthy people across ages. Primed by a sample-barcoded 5' primer and a J-beta primer mix, a second PCR proceeded for about 6 to 12 cycles. MiXCR was run by TCRdb on the 5' RACE reads, yielding one entry per CDR3 protein. The repertoire holds 500,000 to 600,000 distinct CDR3 sequences, with 27% as singletons. The sequenced sample was blood. The receptors originated from a woman in her 70s in good health.

The rearrangement joins TRBV5-1 to TRBJ2-7; tentative D call: TRBD2 (5 bases). V was clipped by 0 bases and J by 3 bases, with 16 bases between them. Germline CDR1 reads SGHRS; CDR2 reads YFSETQ. CDR3 size: 16 residues. In DNA, the CDR3 is TGCGCCAGCAGCTTGGTCCCGGGGTCAACGGACTACGAGCAGTACTTC. Amino acid sequence: CASSLVPGSTDYEQYF.

The chain uses TRBV6-1 and TRBJ2-3, with TRBD1 matching 10 bases. After removal of 7 bases from V and 6 bases from J, the junction contained 10 bases not matched to a gene. Germline-derived CDR1 and CDR2 are MNHNS and SASEGT. The CDR3 consists of 15 residues. The chain's CDR3 is CASNARTGGSDTQYF. Written as DNA, the CDR3 is TGTGCCAGCAACGCCAGGACAGGGGGAAGTGATACGCAGTATTTT.

This clonotype was seen only a few times. The rearrangement links TRBV20-1 to TRBJ2-4, with D hard to call. The CDR3 extends over 14 amino acids. The germline gives CDR1 DFQATT, CDR2 SNEGSKA (reference sequence). V shed 3 bases and J shed 0 bases, with 9 bases lying between them. The CDR3 reads CSARTRKAKNIQYF. CDR3 sequence (DNA): TGCAGTGCTAGGACGCGGAAAGCCAAAAACATTCAGTACTTC.

The sample holds a few counts of this clonotype. A much larger clone sits a single nucleotide away, making a read error possible. The V call is TRBV5-1, the J call TRBJ1-2; D is ambiguous. The CDR3 is made up of 14 amino acids. Germline V gene data show CDR1 as SGHRS and CDR2 as YFSETQ. CDR3: CASRRETVNYGYAF. In nucleotides, the CDR3 is TGCGCCAGCAGAAGGGAAACCGTCAACTATGGCTACGCCTTC.

V gene TRBV7-9 combines with J gene TRBJ1-2; D is unresolved. The germline CDR1 and CDR2 sequences are SEHNR and FQNEAQ (reference sequence). There are 15 residues in the CDR3. V was trimmed by 2 bases and J by 8 bases, leaving 18 bases between them. For the CDR3, the DNA is TGTGCCAGCAGCTTATTACAAGCGGGCGACCGGGGCTACACCTTC. Translating it yields CASSLLQAGDRGYTF.

In its sample, this clonotype was seen a few times. The chain couples TRBV11-1 to TRBJ2-1; either TRBD1 or TRBD2 may supply D (6 bases each). The CDR3 covers 20 residues. Germline V lookup: CDR1 SGHAT, CDR2 FQDESV (reference sequence). Trimming removed 4 bases at V and 0 bases at J, with 25 bases between. The CDR3 here is CASSSGPGAITLSSYNEQFF. The CDR3 DNA sequence: TGTGCCAGCAGCTCCGGCCCGGGGGCTATTACCCTTTCCTCCTACAATGAGCAGTTCTTC.

The CDR3 sequence: CASSLEGSPNEKLFF. CDR3 bases: TGTGCCAGCAGTTTAGAGGGTTCCCCTAATGAAAAACTGTTTTTT. The chain recombines TRBV27 with TRBJ1-4; D is unresolved. This CDR3 spans 15 amino acids. Germline assignment: CDR1 MNHEY and CDR2 SMNVEV (reference sequence). The V end was cut by 2 bases, the J end by 3 bases, with 10 bases between.

This clonotype occurred a few times. The V call is TRBV5-1, the J call TRBJ2-5; D is unresolved. The CDR3 is 13 amino acids. Between the trimmed V and J ends, which lost 3 bases and 5 bases, there was a span of 11 bases. Germline loops: CDR1 SGHRS, CDR2 YFSETQ. The CDR3 DNA follows: TGCGCCAGCAGCTCAAATACCGGGGAGACCCAGTACTTC. The encoded protein is CASSSNTGETQYF.

CDR3 sequence reads: CASSHPSRGRNQPQHF. The CDR3 nucleotides are TGCGCCAGCAGCCATCCCTCGCGGGGACGCAATCAGCCCCAGCATTTT. This chain joins TRBV5-1 and TRBJ1-5, with a possible D match to TRBD1 (5 bases). V was clipped by 4 bases and J by 2 bases, with 16 bases between them. The CDR3 is 16 amino acids. Germline CDR1 and CDR2: SGHRS and YFSETQ.

The chain employs TRBV6-2 or TRBV6-3 and TRBJ2-5; 7 bases map to TRBD2. Germline CDR1 is MNHEY and CDR2 is SVGEGT. There are 16 residues in the CDR3. Germline trimming cut 6 bases from V and 4 bases from J; bases unmatched to any gene: 14. CDR3 sequence (DNA): TGTGCCAGCAGCTCCTCTACCGGGAGGCGGGGAGAGACCCAGTACTTC. Its translation is CASSSSTGRRGETQYF.

V is TRBV4-2 and J is TRBJ2-5; 7 bases map to TRBD2. J gave up 0 bases and V 1 base, and 2 bases lay outside the gene matches. This CDR3 contains 15 residues. CDR1 and CDR2 (germline): LGHNA, YNFKEQ. The CDR3: CASSQGGGYQETQYF. DNA of the CDR3: TGTGCCAGCAGCCAAGGGGGGGGATACCAAGAGACCCAGTACTTC.

The CDR3 here is CSARVGGTGELFF. CDR3 DNA: TGCAGTGCTAGAGTCGGGGGCACCGGGGAGCTGTTTTTT. This chain joins TRBV20-1 and TRBJ2-2, with D perhaps TRBD2 (6 bases). Germline loops: CDR1 DFQATT, CDR2 SNEGSKA (reference sequence). This CDR3 spans 13 amino acids. Trimming cost V 1 base and J 4 bases, with 7 bases left between them.

The chain carries TRBV25-1 and TRBJ2-5; D remains unclear. Germline assignment: CDR1 MGHDK and CDR2 SYGVNS. The CDR3 runs to 15 residues. V was clipped by 3 bases and J by 5 bases, with 16 bases between them. CDR3 nucleotide sequence: TGTGCCAGCAGTGATCTCTCTGACGCGGTGGAGACCCAGTACTTC. Protein sequence: CASSDLSDAVETQYF.

This clonotype was counted a few times. The V call is TRBV11-1, the J call TRBJ2-3; 8 bases match TRBD2. V lost 8 bases to trimming and J lost 4 bases; unmatched junction nucleotides: 8. The CDR3 consists of 14 residues. CDR1 and CDR2 from the germline V gene are SGHAT and FQDESV (reference sequence). Written as DNA, the CDR3 is TGTGCCAGCGGGATAGCGGGGTCCGCAGATACGCAGTATTTT. As protein: CASGIAGSADTQYF.

The chain links TRBV20-1 to TRBJ1-2, with 10 bases matching TRBD1. The CDR3 covers 16 residues. The junction had 7 bases not matched to a gene; V was cut back by 3 bases and J by 0 bases. Germline-derived CDR1 and CDR2 are DFQATT and SNEGSKA (reference sequence). The CDR3 region has the DNA TGCAGTGCTAGGGGGACAGGGGCCGGAGCTAACTATGGCTACACCTTC. Amino acid sequence: CSARGTGAGANYGYTF.

CDR3 DNA sequence: TGTGCCAGCAGCGTAGGACAGGGATTGATCACCGGGGAGCTGTTTTTT. Translated, it gives CASSVGQGLITGELFF. The chain uses TRBV9 and TRBJ2-2; the match to TRBD1 covers 7 bases. CDR1 SGDLS and CDR2 YYNGEE come from the germline V gene. V lost 0 bases, J lost 4 bases, and 6 bases stayed unmatched. The CDR3 has 16 residues.

Here the CDR3 DNA reads TGCGCCAGCAGCGAGGAACAGGGACGAGATACGCAGTATTTT. Translated, it gives CASSEEQGRDTQYF. The rearrangement links TRBV5-1 to TRBJ2-3; weak D call: TRBD1 (6 bases). Trimming stripped 4 bases from V and 5 bases from J, with 14 bases between. This CDR3 is built from 14 residues. The V gene's germline CDR1 is SGHRS and CDR2 YFSETQ.

The chain joins TRBV7-9 to TRBJ2-2; 9 positions match TRBD1. Germline V lookup: CDR1 SEHNR, CDR2 FQNEAQ (reference sequence). Germline trimming cut 1 base from V and 5 bases from J; bases unmatched to any gene: 2. The CDR3 spans 15 residues. The CDR3: CASSLVGTGTGELFF. The CDR3 region has the DNA TGTGCCAGCAGCTTAGTAGGGACAGGGACCGGGGAGCTGTTTTTT.

For the CDR3, the DNA is TGTGCCAGCAGCTTAGTCGCGACTGAGCAGTTCTTC. It encodes CASSLVATEQFF. The V call is TRBV7-9, the J call TRBJ2-5, with D hard to call. Gene TRBJ2-1 matches the end of the DNA better, so the J call may be wrong. CDR3 size: 12 residues. Germline V gene sequence: CDR1 SEHNR, CDR2 FQNEAQ (reference sequence).

This clonotype was picked up a small number of times. The genes are TRBV5-1 and TRBJ2-1, with D perhaps TRBD1 (6 bases). The CDR3 sequence is 13 residues long. CDR1 is SGHRS and CDR2 is YFSETQ in the germline V gene. The V gene lost 3 bases and the J gene lost 7 bases, with 11 bases spanning the gap. In DNA, the CDR3 is TGCGCCAGCAGCTCTAGACAGGAAAATGAGCAGTTCTTC. It translates to CASSSRQENEQFF.

The sample holds a few counts of this clonotype. The gene calls are TRBV6-5 and TRBJ2-5, with D unclear. V shed 4 bases and J shed 7 bases, with 10 bases lying between them. CDR1 is MNHEY and CDR2 is SVGAGI in the germline V gene. The CDR3 spans 12 residues. The chain's CDR3 is CASSSSKGTQYF. The CDR3 DNA is TGTGCCAGCAGTTCATCTAAGGGGACCCAGTACTTC.

V usage is TRBV7-9 and J usage is TRBJ2-5, with unresolved D. V was trimmed by 4 bases and J by 2 bases, leaving 14 bases between them. Germline values: CDR1 SEHNR, CDR2 FQNEAQ (reference sequence). The CDR3 sequence is 15 residues long. The CDR3 DNA follows: TGTGCCAGCAGCTGGGCACTACCATCACAAGAGACCCAGTACTTC. It specifies CASSWALPSQETQYF.

The sample holds a few counts of this clonotype. The chain recombines TRBV29-1 with TRBJ2-5; 13 bases are shared with TRBD2. CDR3 length: 14 residues. CDR1 and CDR2 (germline): SQVTM, ANQGSEA. After removal of 6 bases from V and 4 bases from J, the junction contained 5 bases not matched to a gene. For the CDR3, the DNA is TGCAGCGTCGCGGGACTAGCGGGGCTAGAGACCCAGTACTTC. It is translated as CSVAGLAGLETQYF.

The V call is TRBV28, the J call TRBJ1-5; TRBD1 matches 7 bases. Per the germline V gene, CDR1 is MDHEN and CDR2 is SYDVKM. The CDR3 has 15 residues. With 5 bases clipped from V and 1 base from J, the junction kept 5 bases outside the gene matches. The CDR3 DNA follows: TGTGCCAGCAGTCAGGGACAGTTAAGCAATCAGCCCCAGCATTTT. Its translation is CASSQGQLSNQPQHF. The full variable domain, its missing parts supplied by reference TRBV28 and TRBJ1-5, is DVKVTQSSRYLVKRTGEKVFLECVQDMDHENMFWYRQDPGLGLRLIYFSYDVKMKEKGDIPEGYSVSREKKERFSLILESASTNQTSMYLCASSQGQLSNQPQHFGDGTRLSIL.

This clonotype was counted between two and nine times. The chain employs TRBV18 and TRBJ1-2; the match to TRBD1 covers 7 bases. This CDR3 region has 15 residues. V shed 3 bases and J 4 bases; nucleotides not matched to a gene: 8. Germline V gives CDR1 KGHSH, CDR2 LQKENI. The CDR3 region has the DNA TGTGCCAGCTCACCGGGACAGTTGACTAGCTATGGCTACACCTTC. Encoded protein: CASSPGQLTSYGYTF.

The V and J genes are TRBV11-3 and TRBJ2-1; 12 bases fit TRBD2. V shed 1 base, J shed 0 bases, and the junction held 4 bases outside the gene matches. The CDR3 spans 18 residues. Per germline, CDR1 SGHNT and CDR2 YENEEA. CDR3 nucleotide sequence: TGTGCCAGCAGCTTAGCTAGCGGGGGGGCGGGCTCCTACAATGAGCAGTTCTTC. Protein: CASSLASGGAGSYNEQFF. Full variable domain (missing parts from reference TRBV11-3 and TRBJ2-1): EAGVVQSPRYKIIEKKQPVAFWCNPISGHNTLYWYLQNLGQGPELLIRYENEEAVDDSQLPKDRFSAERLKGVDSTLKIQPAELGDSAVYLCASSLASGGAGSYNEQFFGPGTRLTVL.

The rearrangement uses TRBV4-1 and TRBJ1-1, with D possibly TRBD1 on 6 matching bases. Looked up from germline, CDR1 is MGHRA and CDR2 is YSYEKL. This CDR3 has 15 amino acids. V was trimmed by 1 base and J by 6 bases, leaving 15 bases between them. This CDR3 reads CASSQGSGAAPEAFF. CDR3 in DNA: TGCGCCAGCAGCCAAGGCTCAGGGGCGGCCCCTGAAGCTTTCTTT.

The rearrangement joins TRBV6-5 to TRBJ1-5; TRBD1 agrees at 7 bases. Per germline, CDR1 MNHEY and CDR2 SVGAGI. Trimming at V came to 5 bases and at J to 6 bases, leaving 4 bases not matched to a gene. The CDR3 has 13 residues. CDR3: CASSNTGAQPQHF. DNA of the CDR3: TGTGCCAGCAGTAACACAGGGGCTCAGCCCCAGCATTTT.

The V call is TRBV7-9, the J call TRBJ2-3; unclear D gene. The CDR3 is 14 residues long. V dropped 5 bases and J dropped 0 bases, with 9 bases sitting between them. Germline V gene sequence: CDR1 SEHNR, CDR2 FQNEAQ (reference sequence). The CDR3: CASSGIISTDTQYF. CDR3 coding DNA: TGTGCCAGCAGCGGCATAATAAGCACAGATACGCAGTATTTT.